This TCR beta chain was captured in a study of blood T cell repertoires in COVID-19. Original methodology: Using reference gene primer amplification, nucleated cell counts were estimated. The assay was immunoSEQ multiplex PCR, and TCRdb's table has in-frame clones only and misses some. V and J calls and clone size are those listed in that table; D and trimming were worked out from the DNA. The data contain 200,000 to 250,000 clones, 80% to 90% of them singletons. CDR3 size: 14 residues. V was pared by 7 bases and J by 1 base, with 6 bases of the junction left unmatched. Per the germline V gene, CDR1 is MDHEN and CDR2 is SYDVKM.

The receptor was isolated from a man aged 50 or older with active or convalescent COVID-19. This chain connects TRBV28 to TRBJ2-7, with 8 bases identical to TRBD2. Sequenced input: peripheral blood. Written as DNA, the CDR3 is TGTGCCAGCAACCCGGGGGGGGGTTCCTACGAGCAGTACTTC. This sequence encodes CASNPGGGSYEQYF.